Below are 5 T cell receptor beta chains sequenced from a single sample in a study of T cell responses to AZD1222 COVID-19 vaccine. Using immunoSEQ multiplex PCR, the repertoire was profiled, and TCRdb retains in-frame clones only, with some absent. The data show approximately 220,000 clones, under 95% seen once. Sample: peripheral blood, taken on day 0 of MenACWY control vaccination. These receptors were obtained from an adult in good health.

This clone showed up just once. CDR3 protein: CASSYSTGDTQYF. CDR3 DNA: TGTGCCAGCAGTTACTCGACAGGGGATACGCAGTATTTT. This chain connects TRBV6-5 to TRBJ2-3; 7 nucleotides align to TRBD1. With 0 bases clipped from V and 6 bases from J, the junction kept 0 bases outside the gene matches. CDR1 MNHEY and CDR2 SVGAGI come from the germline V gene. The CDR3 length is 13 residues.

The rearrangement links TRBV13 to TRBJ2-7, with D perhaps matching TRBD1 or TRBD2 (5 bases each). CDR3 size: 17 residues. The V and J ends lost 0 bases and 3 bases respectively, with 18 bases between them. Looked up from germline, CDR1 is PRHDT and CDR2 is FYEKMQ (reference sequence). The CDR3 protein is CASSLGPVGRGVYEQYF. For the CDR3, the DNA is TGTGCCAGCAGCTTAGGCCCGGTGGGACGAGGGGTCTACGAGCAGTACTTC.

The chain couples TRBV6-5 to TRBJ1-2, with 7 bases lining up with TRBD1. From germline, CDR1 is MNHEY and CDR2 SVGAGI. J lost 4 bases, V lost 6 bases, and 5 bases had no gene match. This CDR3 comprises 13 residues. This CDR3 reads CASRSGGGYGYTF. The CDR3 nucleotides read TGTGCCAGCAGATCAGGGGGGGGCTATGGCTACACCTTC.

This clone was observed once. The V and J genes are TRBV7-9 and TRBJ2-1, with D perhaps matching TRBD2 (6 bases). The CDR3 runs 17 residues. The germline V and J ends were trimmed by 0 bases and 2 bases, with 14 bases remaining between them. Germline-derived CDR1 and CDR2 are SEHNR and FQNEAQ (reference sequence). CDR3 sequence: CASSLASGARTYNEQFF. DNA for the CDR3: TGTGCCAGCAGCTTAGCTTCGGGAGCCCGTACCTACAATGAGCAGTTCTTC.

The chain is built from TRBV5-4 and TRBJ1-3; the D gene is possibly TRBD1 (6 bases). The CDR3 is 15 amino acids. V was shortened by 0 bases and J by 2 bases, with 9 bases between the two germline ends. The germline V gene encodes CDR1 SGHNT and CDR2 YYREEE (reference sequence). The CDR3 sequence is CASSLAQGPGNTIYF. DNA for the CDR3: TGTGCCAGCAGCTTGGCACAGGGCCCTGGAAACACCATATATTTT. The entire variable domain, with the rest obtained from reference TRBV5-4 and TRBJ1-3, is as follows: ETGVTQSPTHLIKTRGQQVTLRCSSQSGHNTVSWYQQALGQGPQFIFQYYREEENGRGNFPPRFSGLQFPNYSSELNVNALELDDSALYLCASSLAQGPGNTIYFGEGSWLTVV.